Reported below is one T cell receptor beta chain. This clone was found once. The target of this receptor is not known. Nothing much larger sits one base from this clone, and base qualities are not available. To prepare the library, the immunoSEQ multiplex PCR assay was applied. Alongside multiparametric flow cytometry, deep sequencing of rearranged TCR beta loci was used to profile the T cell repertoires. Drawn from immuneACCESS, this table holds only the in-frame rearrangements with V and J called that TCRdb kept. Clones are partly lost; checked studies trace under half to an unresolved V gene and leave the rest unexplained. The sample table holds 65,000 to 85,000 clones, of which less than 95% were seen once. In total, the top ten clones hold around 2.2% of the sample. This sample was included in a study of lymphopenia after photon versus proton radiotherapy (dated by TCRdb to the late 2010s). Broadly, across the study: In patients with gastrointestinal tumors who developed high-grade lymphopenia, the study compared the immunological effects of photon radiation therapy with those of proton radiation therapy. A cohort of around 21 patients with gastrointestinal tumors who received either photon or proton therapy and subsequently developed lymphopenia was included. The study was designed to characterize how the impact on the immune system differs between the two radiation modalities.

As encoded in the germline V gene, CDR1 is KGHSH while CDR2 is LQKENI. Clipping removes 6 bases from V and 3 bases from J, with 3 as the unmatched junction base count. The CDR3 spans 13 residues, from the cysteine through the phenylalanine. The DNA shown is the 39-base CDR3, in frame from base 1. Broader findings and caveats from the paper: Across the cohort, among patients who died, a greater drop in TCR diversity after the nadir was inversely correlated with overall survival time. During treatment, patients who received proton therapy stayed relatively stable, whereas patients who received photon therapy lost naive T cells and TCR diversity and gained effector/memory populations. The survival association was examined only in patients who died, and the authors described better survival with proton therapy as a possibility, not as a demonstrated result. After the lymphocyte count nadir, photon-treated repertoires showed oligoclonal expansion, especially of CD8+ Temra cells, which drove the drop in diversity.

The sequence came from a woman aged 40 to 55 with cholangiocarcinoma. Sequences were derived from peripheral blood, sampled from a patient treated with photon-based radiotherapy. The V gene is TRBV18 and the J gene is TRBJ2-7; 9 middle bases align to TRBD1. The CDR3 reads CASSRDRDYEQYF. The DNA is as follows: TGTGCCAGCTCCCGGGACAGGGACTACGAGCAGTACTTC.